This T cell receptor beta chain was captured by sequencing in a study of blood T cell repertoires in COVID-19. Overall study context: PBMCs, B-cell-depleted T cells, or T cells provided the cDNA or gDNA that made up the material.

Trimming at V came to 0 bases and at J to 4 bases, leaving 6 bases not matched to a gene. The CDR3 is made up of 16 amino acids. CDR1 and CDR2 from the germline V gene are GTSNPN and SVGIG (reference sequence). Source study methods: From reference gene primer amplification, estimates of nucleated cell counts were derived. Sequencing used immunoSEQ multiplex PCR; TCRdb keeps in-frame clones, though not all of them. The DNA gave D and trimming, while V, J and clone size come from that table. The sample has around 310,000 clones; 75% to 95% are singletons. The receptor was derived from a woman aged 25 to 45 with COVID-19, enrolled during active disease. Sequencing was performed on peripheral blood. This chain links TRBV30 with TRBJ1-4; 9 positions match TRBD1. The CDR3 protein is CAWSVHGTGFNEKLFF. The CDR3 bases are TGTGCCTGGAGTGTACACGGGACAGGGTTTAATGAAAAACTGTTTTTT.